This T cell receptor beta chain is drawn from a study of blood T cell repertoires in COVID-19. This clone appeared a single time. CDR3 length: 18 amino acids. V trimming: 1 base; J trimming: 1 base; junction bases outside the gene matches: 11. Germline V gene sequence: CDR1 MGHDK, CDR2 SYGVNS. TCRdb's table, derived via immunoSEQ multiplex PCR, lists solely in-frame clones and lacks some. The sample records 450,000 to 500,000 clones, roughly 88% being singletons. This chain links TRBV25-1 with TRBJ2-5; TRBD1 aligns across 8 bases. The material sequenced was peripheral blood. The TCR originated in a human donor in a cohort sampled during active COVID-19. DNA for the CDR3: TGTGCCAGCAGTGAATGGGCAAGGCAGGGGGCTGGCCAAGAGACCCAGTACTTC. Its translation is CASSEWARQGAGQETQYF.